This T cell receptor (beta chain) was recorded in a study of T cell repertoires in cytomegalovirus infection (dated by TCRdb to the late 2010s). Background for the entire study: Donor HLA type was relevant to the analysis, because carriage of CMV infection together with the matching HLA type was indicated by public TCR beta signatures.

V has 4 bases trimmed and J has 4 bases trimmed; junction bases matching no gene number 11. CDR1 SGHTA and CDR2 FQGTGA are derived from the germline V gene. The CDR3 length equals 18 residues, ends included. Just CDR3 DNA is preserved here, 54 bases in frame from base 1. Findings and caveats that apply to the study as a whole: Carriers of CMV infection plus the relevant HLA type were discriminated by the cumulative frequency of public TCR beta family members in the study cohort and in an independent roughly 400-donor cohort. The ex vivo response was dominated by HLA-C-restricted CMV-specific TCR beta clonotypes, which also provided the single most frequent clonotype in two of eight donors.

About this clonotype: Its antigen remains unidentified. The conserved phenylalanine or tryptophan normally closing the CDR3 is absent here, so this likely arose from a read error.

Reads for this sample came from an Illumina HiSeq 1500. The public reads were reprocessed in TCRdb via fastp at Q25 and MiXCR, keeping in-frame beta chains. Every CDR3 protein is listed once, alongside the most common genes and DNA of its rows. The sample table shows around 740,000 distinct CDR3 sequences, and 35% are seen once. 2.5% to 3.5% of the sample goes to the ten largest clones. The chain is encoded by TRBV7-3 joined to TRBJ2-6, with 9 central nucleotides matching TRBD1. The TCR comes from a human donor in good health (CMV status not recorded). Some clones in this sample may be carry-over from other donors' samples. Sequenced input: PBMCs. This receptor carries the CDR3 CASSSLGQGMGGANVLTS. DNA sequence: TGTGCCAGCAGCTCCCTGGGACAGGGTATGGGGGGGGCCAACGTCCTGACTTCC.